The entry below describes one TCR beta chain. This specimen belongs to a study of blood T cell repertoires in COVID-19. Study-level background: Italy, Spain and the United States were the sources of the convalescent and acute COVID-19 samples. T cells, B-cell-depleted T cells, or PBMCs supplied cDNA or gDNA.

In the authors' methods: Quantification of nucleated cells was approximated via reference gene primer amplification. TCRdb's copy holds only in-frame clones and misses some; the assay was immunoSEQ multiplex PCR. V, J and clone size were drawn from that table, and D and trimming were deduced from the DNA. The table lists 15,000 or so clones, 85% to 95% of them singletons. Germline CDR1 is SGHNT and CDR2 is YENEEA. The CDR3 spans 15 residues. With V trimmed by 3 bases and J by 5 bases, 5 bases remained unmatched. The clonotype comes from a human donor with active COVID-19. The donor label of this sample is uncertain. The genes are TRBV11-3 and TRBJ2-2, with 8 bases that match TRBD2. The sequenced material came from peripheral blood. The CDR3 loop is CASSFGTRGTGELFF. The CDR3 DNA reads TGTGCCAGCAGCTTTGGGACTAGAGGAACCGGGGAGCTGTTTTTT.